This TCR beta chain derives from a study of radiotherapy plus CTLA-4 blockade in lung cancer. Libraries were prepared by immunoSEQ multiplex PCR; TCRdb keeps only in-frame clonotypes and omits some of them. The table records 90,000 to 100,000 clones, 65% to 80% of them present only once. From germline, CDR1 is SGDLS and CDR2 YYNGEE. CDR3 size: 15 residues. V trimming: 3 bases; J trimming: 4 bases; junction bases outside the gene matches: 7. Here the sequenced sample was peripheral blood, taken from a patient treated with radiotherapy plus ipilimumab. This chain uses TRBV9 with TRBJ2-3; the match to TRBD2 covers 8 bases. This sequence originates from a human donor with non-small cell lung cancer who had a partial response to radiotherapy plus ipilimumab. Some clones in this sample may be carry-over from other donors' samples. In nucleotides, the CDR3 is TGTGCCAGCAGCGCCGGGGGGGGTCCCCCAGATACGCAGTATTTT. It codes for CASSAGGGPPDTQYF.